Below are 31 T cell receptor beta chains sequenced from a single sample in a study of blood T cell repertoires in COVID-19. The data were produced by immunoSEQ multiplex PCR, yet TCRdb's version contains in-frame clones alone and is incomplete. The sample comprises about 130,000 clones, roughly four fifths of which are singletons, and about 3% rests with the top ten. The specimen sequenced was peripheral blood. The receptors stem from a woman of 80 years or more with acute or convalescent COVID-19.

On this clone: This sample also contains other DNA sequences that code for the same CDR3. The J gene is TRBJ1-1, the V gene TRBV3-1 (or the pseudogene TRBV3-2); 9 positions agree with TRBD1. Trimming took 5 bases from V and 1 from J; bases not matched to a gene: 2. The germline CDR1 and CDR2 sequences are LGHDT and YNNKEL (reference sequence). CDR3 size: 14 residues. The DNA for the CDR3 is TGTGCCAGCAGCTTGGACAGGGGGAACACTGAAGCTTTCTTT. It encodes CASSLDRGNTEAFF.

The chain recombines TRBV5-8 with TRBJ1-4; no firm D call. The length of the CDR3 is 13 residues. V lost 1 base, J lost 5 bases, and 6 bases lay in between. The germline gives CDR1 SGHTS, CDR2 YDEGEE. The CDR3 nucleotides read TGTGCCAGCAGCTTGAACCAGAATGAAAAACTGTTTTTT. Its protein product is CASSLNQNEKLFF.

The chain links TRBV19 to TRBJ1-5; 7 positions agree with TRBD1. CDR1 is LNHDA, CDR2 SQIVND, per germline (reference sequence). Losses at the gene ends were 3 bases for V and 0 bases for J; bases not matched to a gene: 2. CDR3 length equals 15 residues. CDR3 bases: TGTGCCAGTAGTATCACAGGGGATAGCAATCAGCCCCAGCATTTT. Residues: CASSITGDSNQPQHF.

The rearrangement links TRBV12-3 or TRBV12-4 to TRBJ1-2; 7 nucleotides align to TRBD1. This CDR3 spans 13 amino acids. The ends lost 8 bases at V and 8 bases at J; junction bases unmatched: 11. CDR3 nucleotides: TGTGCCAGCGAACAGGGGACCTCAAACGGCTACACCTTC. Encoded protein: CASEQGTSNGYTF.

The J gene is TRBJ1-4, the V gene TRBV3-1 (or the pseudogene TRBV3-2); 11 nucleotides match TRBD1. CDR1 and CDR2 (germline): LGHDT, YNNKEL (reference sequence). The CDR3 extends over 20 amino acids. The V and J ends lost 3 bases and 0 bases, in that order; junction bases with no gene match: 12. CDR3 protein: CASSHQPGTGGLSTNEKLFF. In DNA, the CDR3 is TGTGCCAGCAGCCATCAACCCGGGACAGGGGGTTTATCAACTAATGAAAAACTGTTTTTT.

CDR3 residues: CASSSAEGTYEQYF. Here the CDR3 DNA reads TGCGCCAGCAGCTCGGCGGAGGGTACCTACGAGCAGTACTTC. V and J are TRBV5-1 and TRBJ2-7; the D gene is possibly TRBD2 (6 bases). Deletions cut 3 bases from V and 2 bases from J, with 12 bases between. The CDR3 consists of 14 residues. Germline lookup yields CDR1 SGHRS and CDR2 YFSETQ.

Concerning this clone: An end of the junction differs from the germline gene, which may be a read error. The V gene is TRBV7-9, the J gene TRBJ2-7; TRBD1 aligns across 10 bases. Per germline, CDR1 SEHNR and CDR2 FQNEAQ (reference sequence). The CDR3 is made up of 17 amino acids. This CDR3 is CASTLLLPGQGPYEQYF. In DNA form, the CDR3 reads TGTGCCAGCACCTTACTACTTCCGGGACAGGGGCCTTACGAGCAGTACTTC.

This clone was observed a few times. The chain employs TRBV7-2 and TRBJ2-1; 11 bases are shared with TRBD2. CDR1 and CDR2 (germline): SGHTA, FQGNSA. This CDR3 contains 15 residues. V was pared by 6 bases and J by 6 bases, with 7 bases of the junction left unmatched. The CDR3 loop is CASRFSGGAANEQFF. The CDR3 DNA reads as TGTGCCAGCAGATTTAGCGGGGGGGCAGCCAATGAGCAGTTCTTC.

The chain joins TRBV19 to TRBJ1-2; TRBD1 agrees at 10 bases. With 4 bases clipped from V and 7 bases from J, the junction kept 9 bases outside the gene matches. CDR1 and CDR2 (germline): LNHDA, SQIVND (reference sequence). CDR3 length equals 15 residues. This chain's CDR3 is CASSTGTGERGGYTF. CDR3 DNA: TGTGCCAGTAGTACCGGGACAGGGGAGCGTGGTGGCTACACCTTC.

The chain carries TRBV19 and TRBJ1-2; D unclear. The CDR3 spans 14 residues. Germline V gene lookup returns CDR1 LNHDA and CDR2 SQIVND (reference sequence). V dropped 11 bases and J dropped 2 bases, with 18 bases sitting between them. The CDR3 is CAGRPPGSNYGYTF. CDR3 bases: TGTGCCGGAAGGCCGCCCGGGTCCAACTATGGCTACACCTTC.

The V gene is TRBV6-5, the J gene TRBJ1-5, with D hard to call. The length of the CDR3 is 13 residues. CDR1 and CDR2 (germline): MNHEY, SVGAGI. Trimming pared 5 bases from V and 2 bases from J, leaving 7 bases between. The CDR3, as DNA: TGTGCCAGCAGTACGACACGCAATCAGCCCCAGCATTTT. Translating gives CASSTTRNQPQHF.

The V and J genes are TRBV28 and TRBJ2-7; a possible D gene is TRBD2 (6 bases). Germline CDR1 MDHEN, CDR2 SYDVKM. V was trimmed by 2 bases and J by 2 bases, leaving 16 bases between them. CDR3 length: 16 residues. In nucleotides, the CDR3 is TGTGCCAGCAGTTTAGGGGGAGGACGCGGAGCCTACGAGCAGTACTTC. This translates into CASSLGGGRGAYEQYF.

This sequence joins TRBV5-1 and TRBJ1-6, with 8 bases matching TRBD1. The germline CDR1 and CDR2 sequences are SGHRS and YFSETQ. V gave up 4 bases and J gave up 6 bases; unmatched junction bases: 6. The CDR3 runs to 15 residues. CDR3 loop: CASSSTTGGNSPLHF. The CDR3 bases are TGCGCCAGCAGCAGCACAACAGGGGGTAATTCACCCCTCCACTTT.

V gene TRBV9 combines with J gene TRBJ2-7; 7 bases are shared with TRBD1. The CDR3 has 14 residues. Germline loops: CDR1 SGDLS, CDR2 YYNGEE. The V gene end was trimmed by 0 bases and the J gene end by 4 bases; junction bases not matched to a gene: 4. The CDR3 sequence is CASSVGGTVYEQYF. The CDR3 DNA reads TGTGCCAGCAGCGTAGGGGGGACAGTGTACGAGCAGTACTTC.

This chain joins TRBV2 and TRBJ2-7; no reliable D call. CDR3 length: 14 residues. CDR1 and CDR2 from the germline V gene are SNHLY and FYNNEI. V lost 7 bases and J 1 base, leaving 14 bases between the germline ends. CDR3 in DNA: TGTGCCAGCATCGAGGAAGTGCGATCCTACGAGCAGTACTTC. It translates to CASIEEVRSYEQYF. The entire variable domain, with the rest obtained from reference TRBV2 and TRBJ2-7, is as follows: EPEVTQTPSHQVTQMGQEVILRCVPISNHLYFYWYRQILGQKVEFLVSFYNNEISEKSEIFDDQFSVERPDGSNFTLKIRSTKLEDSAMYFCASIEEVRSYEQYFGPGTRLTVT.

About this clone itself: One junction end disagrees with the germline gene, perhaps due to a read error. CDR3 protein: CASSEGEIGGEKNNLPLHF. The CDR3 DNA reads TGTGCCAGCAGTGAGGGTGAAATCGGAGGCGAAAAAAATAATTTACCCCTCCACTTT. V and J are TRBV2 and TRBJ1-6, with D hard to call. In germline, CDR1 is SNHLY, CDR2 FYNNEI. The CDR3 spans 19 residues.

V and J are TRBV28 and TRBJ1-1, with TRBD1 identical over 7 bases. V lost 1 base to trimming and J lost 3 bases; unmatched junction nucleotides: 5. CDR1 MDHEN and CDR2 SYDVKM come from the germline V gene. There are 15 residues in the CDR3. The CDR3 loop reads CASSLSTGRYTEAFF. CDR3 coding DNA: TGTGCCAGCAGTTTATCGACAGGGCGGTACACTGAAGCTTTCTTT.

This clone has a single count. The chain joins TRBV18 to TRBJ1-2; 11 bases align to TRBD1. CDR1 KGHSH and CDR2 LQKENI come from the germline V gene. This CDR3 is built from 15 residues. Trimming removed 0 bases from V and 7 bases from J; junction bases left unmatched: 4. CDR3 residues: CASSPPGQGVGGYTF. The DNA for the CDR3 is TGTGCCAGCTCACCACCGGGACAGGGGGTTGGTGGCTACACCTTC.

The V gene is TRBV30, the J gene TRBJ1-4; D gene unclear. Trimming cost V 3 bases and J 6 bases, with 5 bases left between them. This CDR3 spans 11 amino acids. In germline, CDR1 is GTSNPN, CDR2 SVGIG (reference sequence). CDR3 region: CAWRADEKLFF. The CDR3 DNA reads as TGTGCCTGGAGGGCGGATGAAAAACTGTTTTTT.

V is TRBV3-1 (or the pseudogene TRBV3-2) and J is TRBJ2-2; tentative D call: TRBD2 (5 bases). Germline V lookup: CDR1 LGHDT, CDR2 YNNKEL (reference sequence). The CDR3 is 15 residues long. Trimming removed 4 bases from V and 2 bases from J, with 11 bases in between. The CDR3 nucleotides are TGTGCCAGCAGCCGCGGGTCCTCTAACACCGGGGAGCTGTTTTTT. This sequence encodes CASSRGSSNTGELFF.

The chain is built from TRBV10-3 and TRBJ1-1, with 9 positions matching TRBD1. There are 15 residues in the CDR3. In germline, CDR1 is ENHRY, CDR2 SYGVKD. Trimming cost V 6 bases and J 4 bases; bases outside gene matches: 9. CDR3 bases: TGTGCCATCAGCTTTCGACAGGGGGTCGGCACTGAAGCTTTCTTT. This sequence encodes CAISFRQGVGTEAFF.

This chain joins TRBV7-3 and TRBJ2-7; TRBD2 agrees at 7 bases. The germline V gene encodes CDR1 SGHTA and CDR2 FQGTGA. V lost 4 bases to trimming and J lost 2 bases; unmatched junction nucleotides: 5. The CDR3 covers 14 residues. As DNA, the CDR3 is TGTGCCAGCAGCTATGGCGGGGGAACCTACGAGCAGTACTTC. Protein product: CASSYGGGTYEQYF.

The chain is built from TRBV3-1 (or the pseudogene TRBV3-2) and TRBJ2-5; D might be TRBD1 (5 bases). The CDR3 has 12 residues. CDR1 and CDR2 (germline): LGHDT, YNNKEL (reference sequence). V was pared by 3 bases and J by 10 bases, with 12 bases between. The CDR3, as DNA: TGTGCCAGCAGCCAGTTAAGGGGTTTCCAGTACTTC. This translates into CASSQLRGFQYF.

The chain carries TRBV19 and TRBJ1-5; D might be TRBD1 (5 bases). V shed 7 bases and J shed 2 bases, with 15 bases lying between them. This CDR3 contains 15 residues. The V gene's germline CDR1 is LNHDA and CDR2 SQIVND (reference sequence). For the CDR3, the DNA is TGTGCCAGTAACACCCAGGGATCTGGCAATCAGCCCCAGCATTTT. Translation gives CASNTQGSGNQPQHF.

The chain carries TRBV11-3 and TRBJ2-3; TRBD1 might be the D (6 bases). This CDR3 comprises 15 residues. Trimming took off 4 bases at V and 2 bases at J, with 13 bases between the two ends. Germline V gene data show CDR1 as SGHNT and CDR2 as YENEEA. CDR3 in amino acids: CASSSRQAPTDTQYF. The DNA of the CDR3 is TGTGCCAGCAGCTCCAGACAGGCCCCCACAGATACGCAGTATTTT.

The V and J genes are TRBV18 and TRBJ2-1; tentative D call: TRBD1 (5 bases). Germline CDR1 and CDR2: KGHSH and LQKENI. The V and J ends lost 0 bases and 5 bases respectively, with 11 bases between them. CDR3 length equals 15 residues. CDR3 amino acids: CASSPPTGQHNEQFF. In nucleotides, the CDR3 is TGTGCCAGCTCACCACCCACAGGCCAACACAATGAGCAGTTCTTC.

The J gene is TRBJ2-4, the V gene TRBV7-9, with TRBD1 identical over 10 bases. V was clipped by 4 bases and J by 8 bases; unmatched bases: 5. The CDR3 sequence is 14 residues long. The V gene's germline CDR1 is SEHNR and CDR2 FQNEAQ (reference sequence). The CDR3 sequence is CASSSDRGVDIQYF. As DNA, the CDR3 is TGTGCCAGCAGCTCGGACAGGGGGGTGGACATTCAGTACTTC.

The CDR3 loop is CASSVDVMGHNEQFF. The CDR3 nucleotides are TGTGCCAGCAGCGTAGATGTGATGGGGCACAATGAGCAGTTCTTC. This chain uses TRBV9 with TRBJ2-1, with TRBD1 as a possible D gene (5 bases). The CDR3 is made up of 15 amino acids. The germline V gene has CDR1 SGDLS and CDR2 YYNGEE. V was pared by 0 bases and J by 5 bases, with 12 bases between.

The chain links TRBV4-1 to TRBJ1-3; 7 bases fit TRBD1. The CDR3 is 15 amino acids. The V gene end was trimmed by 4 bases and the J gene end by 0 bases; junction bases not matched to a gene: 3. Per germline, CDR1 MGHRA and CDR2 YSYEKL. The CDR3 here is CASSLGQASGNTIYF. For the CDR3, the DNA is TGCGCCAGCAGCCTAGGACAGGCCTCTGGAAACACCATATATTTT.

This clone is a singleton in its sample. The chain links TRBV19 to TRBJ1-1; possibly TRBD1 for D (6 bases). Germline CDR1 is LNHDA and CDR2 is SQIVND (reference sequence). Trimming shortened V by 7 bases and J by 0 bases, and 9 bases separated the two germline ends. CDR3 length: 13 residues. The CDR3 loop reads CASTRTVNTEAFF. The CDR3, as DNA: TGTGCCAGTACAAGGACAGTGAACACTGAAGCTTTCTTT.

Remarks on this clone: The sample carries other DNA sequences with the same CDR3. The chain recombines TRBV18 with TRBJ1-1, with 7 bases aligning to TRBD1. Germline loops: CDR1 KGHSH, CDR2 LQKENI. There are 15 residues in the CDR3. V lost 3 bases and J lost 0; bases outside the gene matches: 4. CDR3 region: CASSPLTGMNTEAFF. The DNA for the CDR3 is TGTGCCAGCTCACCGTTGACAGGGATGAACACTGAAGCTTTCTTT. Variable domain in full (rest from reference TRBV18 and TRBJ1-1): NAGVMQNPRHLVRRRGQEARLRCSPMKGHSHVYWYRQLPEEGLKFMVYLQKENIIDESGMPKERFSAEFPKEGPSILRIQQVVRGDSAAYFCASSPLTGMNTEAFFGQGTRLTVV.